A selection of T cell receptor beta chains follows, all from one sample in a study of T cells in Graves' hyperthyroidism and ophthalmopathy. TCRdb reanalysed the multiplex PCR reads using MiXCR and keeps one entry per CDR3 protein. Among approximately 710,000 distinct CDR3 sequences listed, 17% were seen once. The sequencing input was blood. The receptors were gathered from a man over 45 with Graves' hyperthyroidism. Each CDR3 is given with its conserved first and last residue. D genes are given only for firm matches. Clone size is stated in some rows and not others, as once, few, many or a class when expanded.

TGTGCCAGCAGCCTGCTGGGGGACAAATACGAGCAGTACTTC,CASSLLGDKYEQYF,.,.,TRBJ2-7,TRBV7-6
TGTGCCAGCTTCGGGACCAGGGCACGCGAAAAACTGTTTTTT,CASFGTRAREKLFF,.,.,TRBJ1-4,TRBV7-9
TGTGCCAGCAGTTTATGGAGGAGGAGATATGAAAAACTGTTTTTT,CASSLWRRRYEKLFF,.,.,TRBJ1-4,TRBV28
TGTGCCAGTAGTATGCTGTCCAGGAACGAAAAACTGTTTTTT,CASSMLSRNEKLFF,.,.,TRBJ1-4,TRBV19
TGTGCCAGCAGTTACTTAAGACAGGGGGAAGAGCAGTACTTC,CASSYLRQGEEQYF,TRBD1,many,TRBJ2-7,TRBV6-5
TGTGCCAGCAGCCACTATCGGGAAGCCTGGGTGAACACTGAAGCTTTCTTT,CASSHYREAWVNTEAFF,.,many,TRBJ1-1,TRBV3-1
TGTGCCAGCAGCCAGTACAGCTCTGGAAACACCATATATTTT,CASSQYSSGNTIYF,.,many,TRBJ1-3,TRBV3-1
TGTGCCAGCAGTTTAATCATCCAGGGGTGGGTTAATGGCTACACCTTC,CASSLIIQGWVNGYTF,.,many,TRBJ1-2,TRBV12-3/TRBV12-4
TGTGCCAGCAGCTCCAGCCTCGGGGTCTGGAATGAGCAGTTCTTC,CASSSSLGVWNEQFF,.,many,TRBJ2-1,TRBV7-8
TGTGCCACTCTCCTGATCTACGAGCAGTACTTC,CATLLIYEQYF,.,.,TRBJ2-7,TRBV3-1
TGTGCCAGCAGCTTAGGTTCGGACAGGGTGACAGATACGCAGTATTTT,CASSLGSDRVTDTQYF,TRBD1,many,TRBJ2-3,TRBV11-2
TGTGCCAGCAGCCAGGGGAGGGATCAGCCCCAGCATTTT,CASSQGRDQPQHF,.,many,TRBJ1-5,TRBV2
TGTGCCAGTAGTACCTTTCGGGACAGTGGAAACTACGAGCAGTACTTC,CASSTFRDSGNYEQYF,TRBD1,many,TRBJ2-7,TRBV19
TGTGCCAGCAGTTACATCCAGGGCGGGCAGTACTTC,CASSYIQGGQYF,.,many,TRBJ2-7,TRBV6-2/TRBV6-3
TGTGCCAGCAGGGGGACAGGGGGCATCTATGGCTACACCTTC,CASRGTGGIYGYTF,TRBD1,.,TRBJ1-2,TRBV7-9
TGTGCCAGCAGATCCGGGACACACAGCACTGAAGCTTTCTTT,CASRSGTHSTEAFF,.,few,TRBJ1-1,TRBV6-4
TGCAGCTCCTCGACATCGAACACTGAAGCTTTCTTT,CSSSTSNTEAFF,.,many,TRBJ1-1,TRBV29-1
TGTGCCAGTTATGATTCCGGGACTAGTCTCGCTACGCAGTATTTT,CASYDSGTSLATQYF,TRBD2,.,TRBJ2-3,TRBV27
TGTGCCATCAGTGATGGGTACGAGCAGTACTTC,CAISDGYEQYF,.,many,TRBJ2-7,TRBV10-3
TGTGCCAGCAGCTTAGAAGGCGGGAGGAAATACGAGCAGTACTTC,CASSLEGGRKYEQYF,TRBD2,.,TRBJ2-7,TRBV7-2
TGTGCCAGCCGGTGGGACCGCCAATCACCCCTCCACTTT,CASRWDRQSPLHF,.,many,TRBJ1-6,TRBV2
TGCGCCAGCAGCTGGGGACAGGGGAATCAGCCCCAGCATTTT,CASSWGQGNQPQHF,TRBD1,.,TRBJ1-5,TRBV5-1
TGTGCCAGCAGCTCGATAGACAGGGACCTACACAATGAGCAGTTCTTC,CASSSIDRDLHNEQFF,TRBD1,.,TRBJ2-1,TRBV7-9
TGTGCCAGCAGTGAAGTAGACTTACGGACAGTTCAGTACTTC,CASSEVDLRTVQYF,.,.,TRBJ2-4,TRBV6-1
TGTGCCAGCAGTTTGGGACAGGGACCCTATGGCTACACCTTC,CASSLGQGPYGYTF,TRBD1,many,TRBJ1-2,TRBV12-3/TRBV12-4
TGTGCCAGCAGTACCACTAGCGGGCCTTCCTACGAGCAGTACTTC,CASSTTSGPSYEQYF,TRBD2,many,TRBJ2-7,TRBV2
TGTGCCAGCAGTCCCACGGAACTAGAGAAAGAGACCCAGTACTTC,CASSPTELEKETQYF,.,many,TRBJ2-5,TRBV6-2/TRBV6-3
TGTGCCAGCAGTTACTCGCCAATCGACAGGGGCCAGCTCTCTGGAAACACCATATATTTT,CASSYSPIDRGQLSGNTIYF,TRBD1,once,TRBJ1-3,TRBV6-5
TGCGCCAGCATTATGTTGGGGGAGCAGTTCTTC,CASIMLGEQFF,.,.,TRBJ2-1,TRBV10-1
TGTGCCAGCAGCTTAGAGGGGGACACTGAAGCTTTCTTT,CASSLEGDTEAFF,.,many,TRBJ1-1,TRBV7-9
TGTGCCAGCAGCCAAGAATTCGCAGGGCCGGCTAATGAAAAACTGTTTTTT,CASSQEFAGPANEKLFF,.,.,TRBJ1-4,TRBV4-2
TGTGCCAGCAGCTTAAAACAGGGAGGCAATCAGCCCCAGCATTTT,CASSLKQGGNQPQHF,.,.,TRBJ1-5,TRBV7-2
TGTGCCAGCGGGACAGGTCTCATTTCCTACGAGCAGTACTTC,CASGTGLISYEQYF,TRBD1,many,TRBJ2-7,TRBV2
TGTGCCTGGACCACCAAAGCGGGACTTGGCTACAATGAGCAGTTCTTC,CAWTTKAGLGYNEQFF,TRBD2,few,TRBJ2-1,TRBV30
TGTGCCAGCAGCCCCCGGCGGCTAGCGGGAAGGGAGGAGCAGTTCTTC,CASSPRRLAGREEQFF,TRBD2,few,TRBJ2-1,TRBV7-2
TGTGCCACCAGCACCGGGACAGACACCGGGGAGCTGTTTTTT,CATSTGTDTGELFF,TRBD1,many,TRBJ2-2,TRBV15
TGTGCCATCAGTGGGTCGGGAGGGTCGGCAGCTTTCTTT,CAISGSGGSAAFF,.,few,TRBJ1-1,TRBV10-3
TGTGCCAGCAGTTTCGCACAGAGCAATCAGCCCCAGCATTTT,CASSFAQSNQPQHF,.,many,TRBJ1-5,TRBV12-3/TRBV12-4
TGTGCCAGCAGCGCAACCTCGGGACAGGGGGCGCGGGTGAACATTGAAGCTTTCTTT,CASSATSGQGARVNIEAFF,TRBD1,.,TRBJ1-1,TRBV9
TGTGCCAGCAGCTCCCTTTGGGTGGCTAGCGGGAGTCAAGAGACCCAGTACTTC,CASSSLWVASGSQETQYF,TRBD2,.,TRBJ2-5,TRBV5-6
TGTGCCAGCAGCTTAGCGGGAGGGTCCTCCTACAATGAGCAGTTCTTC,CASSLAGGSSYNEQFF,TRBD2,many,TRBJ2-1,TRBV5-1
TGCGCCAGCAGCCGGGACAGTACCTCCTACAATGAGCAGTTCTTC,CASSRDSTSYNEQFF,TRBD1,.,TRBJ2-1,TRBV5-1
TGCACCAGCAGCTTGGAACACGGTTTAGGCACTGAAGCTTTCTTT,CTSSLEHGLGTEAFF,.,.,TRBJ1-1,TRBV5-1
TGTGCCAGCGCCGTGACAGGTACTTGGAGTCAGCCCCAGCATTTT,CASAVTGTWSQPQHF,.,.,TRBJ1-5,TRBV6-2/TRBV6-3
TGTGCCAGCAGTAGTGGGCAGGGGGGAACCGGGGAGCTGTTTTTT,CASSSGQGGTGELFF,.,many,TRBJ2-2,TRBV28
TGTGCCAGCAGTCGGACTAGCGGGAGCAGCAATGAGCAGTTCTTC,CASSRTSGSSNEQFF,TRBD2,many,TRBJ2-1,TRBV2
TGTGCCAGCAGCTTATACAGGAGTGAGCAGTTCTTC,CASSLYRSEQFF,.,many,TRBJ2-1,TRBV7-6
TGCGCCAGCAGCTTGGAATTGGGGACTAGCGCCTCTTCAGATACGCAGTATTTT,CASSLELGTSASSDTQYF,TRBD2,.,TRBJ2-3,TRBV5-1
TGTGCCAGCCGTGGGGGGGGCGGCTACACAGATACGCAGTATTTT,CASRGGGGYTDTQYF,.,.,TRBJ2-3,TRBV3-1
TGCAGTGCTTTACCCCCCGGGACAGGAGATAAAGCTTTCTTT,CSALPPGTGDKAFF,TRBD1,many,TRBJ1-1,TRBV20-1
TGTGCCATACCGGTTAACTATGGCTACACCTTC,CAIPVNYGYTF,.,.,TRBJ1-2,TRBV2
TGTGCCAGCAGCTTACTTTATCGGGGGATGGAGACCCAGTACTTC,CASSLLYRGMETQYF,.,many,TRBJ2-5,TRBV7-2